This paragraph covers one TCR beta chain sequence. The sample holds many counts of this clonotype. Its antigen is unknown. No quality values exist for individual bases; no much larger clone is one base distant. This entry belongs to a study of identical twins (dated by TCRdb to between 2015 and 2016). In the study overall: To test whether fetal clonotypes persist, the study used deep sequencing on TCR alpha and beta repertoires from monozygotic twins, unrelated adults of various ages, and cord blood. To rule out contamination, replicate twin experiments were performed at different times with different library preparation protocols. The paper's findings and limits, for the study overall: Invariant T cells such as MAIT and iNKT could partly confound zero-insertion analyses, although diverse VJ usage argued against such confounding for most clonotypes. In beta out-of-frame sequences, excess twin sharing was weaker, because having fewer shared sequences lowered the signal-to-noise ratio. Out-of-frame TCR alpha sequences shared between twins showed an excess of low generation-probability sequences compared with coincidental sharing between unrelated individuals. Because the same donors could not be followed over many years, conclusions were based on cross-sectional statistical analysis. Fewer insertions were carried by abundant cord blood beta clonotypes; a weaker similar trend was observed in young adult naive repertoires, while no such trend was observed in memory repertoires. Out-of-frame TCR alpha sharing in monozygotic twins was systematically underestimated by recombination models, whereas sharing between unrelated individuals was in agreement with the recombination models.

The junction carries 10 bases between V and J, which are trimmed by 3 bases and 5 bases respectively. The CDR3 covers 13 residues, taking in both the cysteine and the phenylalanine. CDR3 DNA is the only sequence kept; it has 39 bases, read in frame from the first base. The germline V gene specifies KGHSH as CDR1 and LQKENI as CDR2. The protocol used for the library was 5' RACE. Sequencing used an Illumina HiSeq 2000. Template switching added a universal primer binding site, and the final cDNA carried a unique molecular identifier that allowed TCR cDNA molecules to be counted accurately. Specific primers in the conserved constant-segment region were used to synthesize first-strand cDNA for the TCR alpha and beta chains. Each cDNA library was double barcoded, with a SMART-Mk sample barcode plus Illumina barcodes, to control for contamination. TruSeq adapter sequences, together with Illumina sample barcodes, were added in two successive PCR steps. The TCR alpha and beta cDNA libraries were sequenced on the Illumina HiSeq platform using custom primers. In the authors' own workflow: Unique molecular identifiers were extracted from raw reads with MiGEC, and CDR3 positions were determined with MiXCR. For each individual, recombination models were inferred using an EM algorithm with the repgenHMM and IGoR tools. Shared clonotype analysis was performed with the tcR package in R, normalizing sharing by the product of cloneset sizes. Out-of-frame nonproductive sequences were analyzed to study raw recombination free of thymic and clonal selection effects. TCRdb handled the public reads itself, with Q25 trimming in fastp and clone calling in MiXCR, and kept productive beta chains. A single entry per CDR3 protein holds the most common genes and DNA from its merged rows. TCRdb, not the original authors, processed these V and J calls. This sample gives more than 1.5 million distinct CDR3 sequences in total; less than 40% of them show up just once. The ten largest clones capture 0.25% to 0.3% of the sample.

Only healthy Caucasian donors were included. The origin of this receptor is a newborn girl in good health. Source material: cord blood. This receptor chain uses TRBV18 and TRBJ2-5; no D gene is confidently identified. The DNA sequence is TGTGCCAGCTCACCCTCCCATTCTGAGACCCAGTACTTC. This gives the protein CASSPSHSETQYF.